Listed below are T cell receptor beta chains from one sample, sequenced in a study of cytomegalovirus exposure and HLA in healthy donors. Only in-frame clones appear in the TCRdb table, and some are missing; sequencing was by immunoSEQ multiplex PCR. The table shows fewer than 130,000 clones, with 74% occurring only once. The sequenced sample was PBMCs. The receptors were sampled from a man aged 45 to 65 in good health and CMV-seropositive. CDR3s include the opening cysteine and the closing phenylalanine or tryptophan. A D gene is named only where the DNA matches it firmly. Rows may omit the clone size; those that give it use once, few, many or a size class.

V gene	J gene	D gene	clone size	CDR3 protein	CDR3 DNA
TRBV13	TRBJ1-1	TRBD1	few	CASSPDRGTEAFF	TGTGCCAGCAGCCCCGACAGGGGCACTGAAGCTTTCTTT
TRBV19	TRBJ1-1	TRBD1	-	CASSPQGALNTEAFF	TGTGCCAGTAGTCCCCAGGGGGCATTGAACACTGAAGCTTTCTTT
TRBV7-6	TRBJ1-1	-	-	CASSLGITGTPNTEAFF	TGTGCCAGCAGCTTAGGGATAACAGGGACCCCGAACACTGAAGCTTTCTTT
TRBV29-1	TRBJ1-1	TRBD1	-	CSVVVQGGNTEAFF	TGCAGCGTTGTGGTCCAGGGGGGGAACACTGAAGCTTTCTTT
TRBV5-1	TRBJ1-2	-	-	CASSSGQLRNYGYTF	TGCGCCAGCAGCTCCGGACAGCTCAGGAACTATGGCTACACCTTC
TRBV2	TRBJ2-2	TRBD2	-	CASTPRSSGAQTGELFF	TGTGCCAGCACCCCCCGATCTAGCGGGGCCCAGACCGGGGAGCTGTTTTTT
TRBV4-1	TRBJ2-3	TRBD2	-	CASSQLLAGGSSTDTQYF	TGCGCCAGCAGCCAACTTCTAGCGGGGGGATCAAGCACAGATACGCAGTATTTT
TRBV12-5	TRBJ1-1	-	-	CASGLGRGEAFF	TGTGCTAGTGGTTTGGGACGAGGAGAAGCTTTCTTT
TRBV6-6	TRBJ2-5	TRBD1	-	CASSDTIHRGETQYF	TGTGCCAGCAGCGATACTATCCACAGGGGGGAGACCCAGTACTTC
TRBV29-1	TRBJ2-1	-	-	CSVRREEQFF	TGCAGCGTCCGAAGGGAGGAGCAGTTCTTC
TRBV2	TRBJ2-6	TRBD1	-	CASSLGQPILSSGANGLTF	TGTGCCAGCAGCCTGGGACAGCCAATACTCAGCTCTGGGGCCAACGGCCTGACTTTC
TRBV6-6	TRBJ2-3	TRBD1	once	CASSFVTGSGTDTQYF	TGTGCCAGCAGTTTCGTGACAGGGTCGGGCACAGATACGCAGTATTTT
TRBV29-1	TRBJ2-5	TRBD2	-	CSVDRTSGETQYF	TGCAGCGTTGACCGGACTAGCGGAGAGACCCAGTACTTC
TRBV6-6	TRBJ1-2	-	-	CASRGGQGPTNYGYTF	TGTGCCAGCAGGGGGGGGCAGGGGCCGACTAACTATGGCTACACCTTC
TRBV9	TRBJ2-7	TRBD2	-	CASSVALAGAPYEQYF	TGTGCCAGCAGCGTAGCACTAGCGGGAGCCCCCTACGAGCAGTACTTC
TRBV6-1	TRBJ2-3	TRBD1	-	CASRRDRGFGDTQYF	TGTGCCAGCAGACGGGACAGGGGTTTTGGAGATACGCAGTATTTT
TRBV12-5	TRBJ1-4	-	-	CASGPGGDFEKLFF	TGTGCTAGTGGTCCGGGAGGGGATTTTGAAAAACTGTTTTTT
TRBV25-1	TRBJ2-5	TRBD1	-	CASSEFPGTGIKETQYF	TGTGCCAGCAGTGAATTTCCGGGGACAGGGATTAAGGAGACCCAGTACTTC
TRBV4-1	TRBJ1-6	TRBD1	-	CASSQYPGQVYNSPLHF	TGCGCCAGCAGCCAATATCCGGGACAGGTATATAATTCACCCCTCCACTTT
TRBV5-1	TRBJ1-1	-	few	CASSSDGANTEAFF	TGCGCCAGCAGCTCCGACGGAGCGAACACTGAAGCTTTCTTT
TRBV5-1	TRBJ1-2	-	few	CASSSQGNYGYTF	TGCGCCAGCAGCTCACAGGGTAACTATGGCTACACCTTC
TRBV6-4	TRBJ1-6	TRBD1	once	CASSPTGRAPLHF	TGTGCCAGCAGCCCGACAGGGCGAGCGCCCCTCCACTTT
TRBV19	TRBJ1-5	TRBD1	once	CASMGDRGMDQPQHF	TGTGCCAGTATGGGGGACAGGGGCATGGATCAGCCCCAGCATTTT
TRBV11-2	TRBJ2-5	TRBD1	-	CASSFDRGQETQYF	TGTGCCAGCAGCTTTGACAGGGGTCAAGAGACCCAGTACTTC
TRBV6-1	TRBJ1-2	-	-	CASSEEQGVGYGYTF	TGTGCCAGCAGTGAAGAGCAGGGCGTGGGCTATGGCTACACCTTC
TRBV5-1	TRBJ2-4	-	-	CASHTGPGTKNIQYF	TGCGCCAGTCACACCGGGCCGGGAACCAAAAACATTCAGTACTTC
TRBV7-9	TRBJ2-1	TRBD2	-	CASSPPGGSAYNEQFF	TGTGCCAGCAGCCCGCCGGGCGGGAGTGCTTACAATGAGCAGTTCTTC
TRBV30	TRBJ1-5	-	-	CAWSAIGGRGQPQHF	TGTGCCTGGAGTGCCATCGGGGGTAGAGGTCAGCCCCAGCATTTT
TRBV7-8	TRBJ2-3	-	few	CASSPDREGDTDTQYF	TGTGCCAGCAGCCCGGACAGGGAGGGGGACACAGATACGCAGTATTTT
TRBV4-2	TRBJ1-1	-	-	CASSQGHSNTEAFF	TGTGCCAGCAGCCAAGGACACAGCAACACTGAAGCTTTCTTT